These T cell receptor beta chains were read from a single sample in a study of post-analysis software for immune sequencing data. TCRdb analysed the PCR reads with MiXCR anew, one entry per CDR3 protein. There are about 200,000 distinct CDR3 sequences in the sample; approximately 30% occur only once, and roughly 3.4% lies in the top ten. The specimen sequenced was blood. The receptor set was obtained from a girl aged 2 to 17 with multiple sclerosis. Each CDR3 is given with its conserved first and last residue. The order of the fields is clone size, CDR3 length, V gene, D gene, J gene, CDR3 protein. D genes are given only for firm matches. Clone size appears in some rows only: once, few, many, or a class for an expanded clone.

abundance: NA
len: 14
v_gene: TRBV12-3/TRBV12-4
d_gene: TRBD1
j_gene: TRBJ2-5
CDR3aa: CASSFPDRAGTQYF

abundance: many
len: 15
v_gene: TRBV5-1
d_gene: TRBD1
j_gene: TRBJ2-7
CDR3aa: CASSLGTALSHEQYF

abundance: NA
len: 13
v_gene: TRBV27
d_gene: TRBD1
j_gene: TRBJ1-5
CDR3aa: CASSLTGAQPQHF

abundance: NA
len: 13
v_gene: TRBV20-1
d_gene: NA
j_gene: TRBJ1-1
CDR3aa: CSARGAMNTEAFF

abundance: few
len: 16
v_gene: TRBV5-1
d_gene: NA
j_gene: TRBJ2-7
CDR3aa: CATSPGGGESSYEQYF

abundance: few
len: 13
v_gene: TRBV12-3/TRBV12-4
d_gene: TRBD1
j_gene: TRBJ1-6
CDR3aa: CASSLDRGSPLHF

abundance: many
len: 13
v_gene: TRBV29-1
d_gene: TRBD2
j_gene: TRBJ2-1
CDR3aa: CSDRSAGVNEQFF

abundance: NA
len: 13
v_gene: TRBV5-1
d_gene: NA
j_gene: TRBJ2-1
CDR3aa: CASGVAGYNEQFF

abundance: few
len: 14
v_gene: TRBV6-5
d_gene: NA
j_gene: TRBJ1-3
CDR3aa: CASTPGTAGNTIYF

abundance: many
len: 10
v_gene: TRBV20-1
d_gene: NA
j_gene: TRBJ2-1
CDR3aa: CSAKRREQFF

abundance: few
len: 14
v_gene: TRBV12-3/TRBV12-4
d_gene: NA
j_gene: TRBJ1-1
CDR3aa: CASTMLGFGTEAFF

abundance: few
len: 14
v_gene: TRBV5-1
d_gene: NA
j_gene: TRBJ1-4
CDR3aa: CASSGAPGFEKLFF

abundance: few
len: 14
v_gene: TRBV5-6
d_gene: NA
j_gene: TRBJ1-5
CDR3aa: CASSFGQGGQPQHF

abundance: many
len: 13
v_gene: TRBV20-1
d_gene: NA
j_gene: TRBJ2-7
CDR3aa: CSAARRAAYEQYF

abundance: NA
len: 15
v_gene: TRBV3-1
d_gene: TRBD2
j_gene: TRBJ2-1
CDR3aa: CASSHVGGVSNEQFF

abundance: NA
len: 12
v_gene: TRBV20-1
d_gene: NA
j_gene: TRBJ1-1
CDR3aa: CSAREGFLQAFF

abundance: NA
len: 14
v_gene: TRBV5-1
d_gene: TRBD1
j_gene: TRBJ2-1
CDR3aa: CASSSQTGDNEQFF

abundance: few
len: 16
v_gene: TRBV5-1
d_gene: TRBD1
j_gene: TRBJ1-1
CDR3aa: CASSYRTGGMNTEAFF

abundance: many
len: 13
v_gene: TRBV29-1
d_gene: NA
j_gene: TRBJ1-1
CDR3aa: CSVKGPGNTEAFF

abundance: NA
len: 16
v_gene: TRBV24-1
d_gene: NA
j_gene: TRBJ2-1
CDR3aa: CATSDFGVTRYNEQFF

abundance: NA
len: 14
v_gene: TRBV3-1
d_gene: NA
j_gene: TRBJ1-1
CDR3aa: CASSQGLADTEAFF

abundance: NA
len: 16
v_gene: TRBV2
d_gene: TRBD2
j_gene: TRBJ2-3
CDR3aa: CASSEALAGGTDTQYF

abundance: few
len: 15
v_gene: TRBV29-1
d_gene: TRBD2
j_gene: TRBJ2-3
CDR3aa: CSVDGGGTGPDTQYF

abundance: many
len: 12
v_gene: TRBV20-1
d_gene: NA
j_gene: TRBJ2-1
CDR3aa: CSASGVYNEQFF

abundance: NA
len: 17
v_gene: TRBV18
d_gene: TRBD1
j_gene: TRBJ2-1
CDR3aa: CASSRYPPGQGIDEQFF

abundance: NA
len: 14
v_gene: TRBV30
d_gene: NA
j_gene: TRBJ1-5
CDR3aa: CAWSVSDRDQPQHF

abundance: NA
len: 17
v_gene: TRBV4-2
d_gene: TRBD1
j_gene: TRBJ2-1
CDR3aa: CASSQVSRTGGGNEQFF

abundance: many
len: 15
v_gene: TRBV27
d_gene: NA
j_gene: TRBJ1-6
CDR3aa: CASSFGAGENSPLHF

abundance: many
len: 17
v_gene: TRBV5-1
d_gene: TRBD2
j_gene: TRBJ2-1
CDR3aa: CASSLFGGTSGYNEQFF

abundance: few
len: 15
v_gene: TRBV5-1
d_gene: NA
j_gene: TRBJ1-2
CDR3aa: CASSLGKTSYYGYTF

abundance: NA
len: 13
v_gene: TRBV29-1
d_gene: NA
j_gene: TRBJ2-1
CDR3aa: CSGTGSSYNEQFF